This T cell receptor beta chain was retrieved from a study of cytomegalovirus exposure and HLA in healthy donors. Across the whole study: Per a later analysis, the roughly 690 first-cohort and under 150 validation repertoires shared one platform. General study results and limits: TCR sequences were mostly rare, though some public TCRs occurred in many donors.

This clone has only one observation. Its antigen is undetermined. Using immunoSEQ multiplex PCR, the repertoire was profiled, and TCRdb retains in-frame clones only, with some absent. The table records tens of thousands of clones, roughly 96% of them present only once. The clonotype comes from a woman under 30 in good health and CMV-seronegative. The sample was PBMCs.

CDR3 protein: CSVADRAGNQPQHF. The CDR3 bases are TGCAGCGTCGCCGACAGGGCGGGCAATCAGCCCCAGCATTTT. V is TRBV29-1 and J is TRBJ1-5, with 7 bases matching TRBD1. The trim removed 6 bases at V and 2 bases at J, leaving 7 bases unmatched. The CDR3 covers 14 residues. The germline gives CDR1 SQVTM, CDR2 ANQGSEA.